A single sample is the source of the 17 T cell receptor beta chains below, sequenced in a study of cytomegalovirus exposure and HLA in healthy donors. 60 Vbeta and 13 Jbeta primers were used in PCR. Some clones are missing from TCRdb's copy, which holds only in-frame ones; the method was immunoSEQ multiplex PCR. The repertoire holds approximately 110,000 clones, with roughly 80% as singletons. What was sequenced was PBMCs. The receptors were gathered from a female donor in good health and CMV-seropositive.

This clone was observed once. V gene TRBV11-2 combines with J gene TRBJ2-4; D may be TRBD2 (5 bases). V lost 0 bases, J lost 5 bases, and 20 bases lay in between. The CDR3 is 18 residues long. Looked up from germline, CDR1 is SGHAT and CDR2 is FQNNGV. Written as DNA, the CDR3 is TGTGCCAGCAGCTTAGATACTTATGGGCGGACTCTAGAAAACATTCAGTACTTC. Its translation: CASSLDTYGRTLENIQYF.

This chain uses TRBV2 with TRBJ1-3, with 8 bases identical to TRBD1. V shed 9 bases, J shed 0 bases, and the junction held 16 bases outside the gene matches. The germline CDR1 and CDR2 sequences are SNHLY and FYNNEI. The CDR3 is 18 amino acids. The CDR3 loop is CASEVDRGAFDSGNTIYF. CDR3 in DNA: TGTGCCAGTGAGGTAGACAGGGGAGCTTTCGACTCTGGAAACACCATATATTTT.

This CDR3 reads CVRSDSHRVRYEKLFF. The CDR3 bases are TGTGTCAGAAGCGACTCCCACAGGGTTAGGTATGAAAAACTGTTTTTT. The rearrangement links TRBV7-5 to TRBJ1-4; TRBD1, as called in the table, went unchecked against the DNA. TRBV7-5 is a documented pseudogene. The CDR3 totals 16 residues.

The V and J genes are TRBV7-2 and TRBJ1-1, with D perhaps TRBD1 (5 bases). Deletions cut 0 bases from V and 8 bases from J, with 22 bases between. The germline CDR1 and CDR2 sequences are SGHTA and FQGNSA. The CDR3 runs to 17 residues. This CDR3 reads CASSLALGGAPELEAFF. CDR3 nucleotides: TGTGCCAGCAGCTTAGCGCTTGGAGGGGCCCCGGAATTGGAAGCTTTCTTT.

The chain combines TRBV15 with TRBJ1-5; D gene ambiguous. The CDR3 loop spans 13 amino acids. Germline-derived CDR1 and CDR2 are LNHNV and YYDKDF (reference sequence). V shed 1 base and J shed 6 bases, with 7 bases lying between them. CDR3 sequence: CATSRGSGQPQHF. The CDR3 nucleotides are TGTGCCACCAGCAGAGGTTCCGGTCAGCCCCAGCATTTT.

V gene TRBV13 combines with J gene TRBJ2-2, with TRBD2 matching 8 bases. Germline-derived CDR1 and CDR2 are PRHDT and FYEKMQ (reference sequence). Losses at the gene ends were 3 bases for V and 2 bases for J; bases not matched to a gene: 5. CDR3 length: 16 residues. Here the CDR3 reads CASSLELAVNTGELFF. The DNA of the CDR3 is TGTGCCAGCAGCTTGGAACTAGCGGTAAACACCGGGGAGCTGTTTTTT.

The V gene is TRBV7-6, the J gene TRBJ1-1, with TRBD1 matching 7 bases. V shed 5 bases and J 0 bases; nucleotides not matched to a gene: 6. The germline gives CDR1 SGHVS, CDR2 FNYEAQ. CDR3 length equals 15 residues. Here the CDR3 reads CASSQQTGLNTEAFF. The CDR3 DNA reads as TGTGCCAGCAGCCAGCAGACAGGGTTGAACACTGAAGCTTTCTTT.

This clone was recorded a few times. The chain joins TRBV11-2 to TRBJ2-4; D not resolved. Germline CDR1 is SGHAT and CDR2 is FQNNGV. This CDR3 contains 16 residues. Between the trimmed V and J ends, which lost 1 base and 0 bases, there was a span of 10 bases. The DNA of the CDR3 is TGTGCCAGCAGCTTAGCGGTTGAACTAGCCAAAAACATTCAGTACTTC. Translated, it gives CASSLAVELAKNIQYF.

This chain links TRBV18 with TRBJ2-5; D gene unclear. This CDR3 is built from 18 residues. Germline lookup yields CDR1 KGHSH and CDR2 LQKENI. V dropped 3 bases and J dropped 2 bases, with 22 bases sitting between them. CDR3 in DNA: TGTGCCAGCTCACCTGGAACGTGGAGTATGGATGCTCAAGAGACCCAGTACTTC. Its protein is CASSPGTWSMDAQETQYF.

The chain employs TRBV27 and TRBJ2-5, with TRBD2 matching over 12 bases. The CDR3 is made up of 15 amino acids. CDR1 is MNHEY and CDR2 is SMNVEV in the germline V gene (reference sequence). Trimming at V came to 4 bases and at J to 7 bases, leaving 7 bases not matched to a gene. The CDR3: CASSSLAGGRVTQYF. The CDR3, as DNA: TGTGCCAGCAGTTCTCTAGCGGGGGGGCGGGTGACCCAGTACTTC.

This chain joins TRBV6-1 and TRBJ1-2; a possible D gene is TRBD1 (6 bases). The CDR3 extends over 15 amino acids. Germline CDR1 and CDR2: MNHNS and SASEGT. V was trimmed by 2 bases and J by 5 bases, leaving 15 bases between them. The CDR3 DNA sequence: TGTGCCAGCAGTGAAAGCGACAGGCAACTGTATGGCTACACCTTC. Protein: CASSESDRQLYGYTF.

The rearrangement links TRBV2 to TRBJ1-1; 9 bases are shared with TRBD1. Germline lookup yields CDR1 SNHLY and CDR2 FYNNEI. CDR3 length: 13 amino acids. After removal of 6 bases from V and 8 bases from J, the junction contained 7 bases not matched to a gene. DNA for the CDR3: TGTGCCAGCAGCGGACAGGGGCCGGTGGAAGCTTTCTTT. Its protein product is CASSGQGPVEAFF.

The rearrangement uses TRBV28 and TRBJ2-1; possible D gene TRBD2, 6 bases. In germline, CDR1 is MDHEN, CDR2 SYDVKM. Trimming removed 3 bases at V and 0 bases at J, with 12 bases between. The CDR3 has 16 amino acids. CDR3 DNA: TGTGCCAGCAGTTTCCGGGGAGGTTACTCCTACAATGAGCAGTTCTTC. Protein: CASSFRGGYSYNEQFF.

The chain uses TRBV5-1 and TRBJ2-5; TRBD2 agrees at 7 bases. V shed 4 bases and J 3 bases; nucleotides not matched to a gene: 9. The CDR3 has 15 residues. CDR1 SGHRS and CDR2 YFSETQ come from the germline V gene. DNA for the CDR3: TGCGCCAGCAGCCCCGCCGGGACTACTAAAGAGACCCAGTACTTC. Translation gives CASSPAGTTKETQYF.

The V and J genes are TRBV6-1 and TRBJ2-7; TRBD1 might be the D (5 bases). CDR3 size: 13 residues. Trimming stripped 4 bases from V and 3 bases from J, with 10 bases between. Germline CDR1 and CDR2: MNHNS and SASEGT. The CDR3 reads CASSGSGLYEQYF. CDR3 sequence (DNA): TGTGCCAGCAGTGGCTCAGGGCTCTACGAGCAGTACTTC.

This clone has more than one count but fewer than ten. The chain employs TRBV4-1 and TRBJ1-3; D is possibly TRBD1 (5 bases). The V and J ends lost 0 bases and 0 bases respectively, with 9 bases between them. Germline V CDR1 and CDR2: MGHRA, YSYEKL. The CDR3 totals 16 residues. The CDR3 DNA is TGCGCCAGCAGCCAAGAGGCAGGGCCCTCTGGAAACACCATATATTTT. It codes for CASSQEAGPSGNTIYF.

This sequence joins TRBV7-8 and TRBJ2-5; D might be TRBD1 (5 bases). This CDR3 has 12 amino acids. Germline V gene lookup returns CDR1 SGHVS and CDR2 FQNEAQ. V lost 4 bases, J lost 9 bases, and 12 bases lay in between. The CDR3 reads CASSSIGAAQYF. The CDR3 DNA reads TGTGCCAGCAGCTCGATAGGGGCGGCCCAGTACTTC.